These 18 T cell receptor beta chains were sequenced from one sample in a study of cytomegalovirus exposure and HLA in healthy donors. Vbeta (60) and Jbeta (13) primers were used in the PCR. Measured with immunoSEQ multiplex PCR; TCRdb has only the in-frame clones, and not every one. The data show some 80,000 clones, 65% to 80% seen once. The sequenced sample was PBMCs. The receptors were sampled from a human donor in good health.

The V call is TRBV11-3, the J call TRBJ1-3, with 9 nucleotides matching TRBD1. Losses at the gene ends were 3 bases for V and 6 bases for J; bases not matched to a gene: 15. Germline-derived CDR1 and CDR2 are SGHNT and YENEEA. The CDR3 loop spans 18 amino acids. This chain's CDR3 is CASSFANRGPREPNTIYF. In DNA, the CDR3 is TGTGCCAGCAGCTTCGCGAACAGGGGGCCCAGGGAGCCAAACACCATATATTTT.

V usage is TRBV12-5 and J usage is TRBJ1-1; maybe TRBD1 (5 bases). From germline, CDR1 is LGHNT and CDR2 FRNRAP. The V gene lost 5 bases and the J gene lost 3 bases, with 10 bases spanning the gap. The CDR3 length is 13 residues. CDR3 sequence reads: CASGLDIYTEAFF. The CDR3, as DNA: TGTGCTAGTGGTCTGGACATCTACACTGAAGCTTTCTTT. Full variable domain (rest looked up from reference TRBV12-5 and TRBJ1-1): DARVTQTPRHKVTEMGQEVTMRCQPILGHNTVFWYRQTMMQGLELLAYFRNRAPLDDSGMPKDRFSAEMPDATLATLKIQPSEPRDSAVYFCASGLDIYTEAFFGQGTRLTVV.

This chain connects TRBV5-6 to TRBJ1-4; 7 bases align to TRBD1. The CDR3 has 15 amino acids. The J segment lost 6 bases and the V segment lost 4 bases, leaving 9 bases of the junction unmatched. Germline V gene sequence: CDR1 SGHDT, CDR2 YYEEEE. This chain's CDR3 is CASSPDRARDEKLFF. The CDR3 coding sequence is TGTGCCAGCAGCCCTGACAGGGCGCGGGATGAAAAACTGTTTTTT.

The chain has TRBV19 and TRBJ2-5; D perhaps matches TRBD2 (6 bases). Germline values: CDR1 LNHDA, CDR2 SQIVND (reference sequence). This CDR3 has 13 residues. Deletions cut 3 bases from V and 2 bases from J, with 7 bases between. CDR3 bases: TGTGCCAGTAGTATCGGGAGTCAAGAGACCCAGTACTTC. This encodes CASSIGSQETQYF.

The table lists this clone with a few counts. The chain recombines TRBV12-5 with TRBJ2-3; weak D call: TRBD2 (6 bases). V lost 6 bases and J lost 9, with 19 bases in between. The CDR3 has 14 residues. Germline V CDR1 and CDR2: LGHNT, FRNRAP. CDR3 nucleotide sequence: TGTGCTAGTGGGGAGGGCGGGGAGCTAGGGACGCAGTATTTT. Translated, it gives CASGEGGELGTQYF.

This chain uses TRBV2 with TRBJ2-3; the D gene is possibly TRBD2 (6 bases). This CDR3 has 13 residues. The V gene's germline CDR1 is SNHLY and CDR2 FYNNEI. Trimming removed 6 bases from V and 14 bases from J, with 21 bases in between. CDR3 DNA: TGTGCCAGCAGCCCGCGCTGGGGGGAAACGACGTATTTT. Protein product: CASSPRWGETTYF.

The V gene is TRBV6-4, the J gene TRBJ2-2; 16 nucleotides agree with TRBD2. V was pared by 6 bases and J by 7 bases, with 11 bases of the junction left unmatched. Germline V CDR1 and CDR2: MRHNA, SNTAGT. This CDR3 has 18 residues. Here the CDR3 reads CASSAPGTSGGADGELFF. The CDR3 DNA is TGTGCCAGCAGCGCCCCCGGGACTAGCGGGGGGGCCGACGGGGAGCTGTTTTTT.

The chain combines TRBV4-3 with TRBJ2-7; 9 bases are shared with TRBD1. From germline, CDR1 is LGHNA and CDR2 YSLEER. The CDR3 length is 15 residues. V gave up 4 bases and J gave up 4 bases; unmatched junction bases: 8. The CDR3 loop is CASSRGTGRGYEQYF. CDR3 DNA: TGCGCCAGCAGCCGCGGGACAGGGAGGGGGTACGAGCAGTACTTC.

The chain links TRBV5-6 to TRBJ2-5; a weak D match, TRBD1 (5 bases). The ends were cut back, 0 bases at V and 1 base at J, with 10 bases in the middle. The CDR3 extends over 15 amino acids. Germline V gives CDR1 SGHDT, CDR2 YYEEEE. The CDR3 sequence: CASSLGAGRQETQYF. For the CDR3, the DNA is TGTGCCAGCAGCTTGGGGGCAGGGCGCCAAGAGACCCAGTACTTC. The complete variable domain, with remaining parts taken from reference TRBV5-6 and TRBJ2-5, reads DAGVTQSPTHLIKTRGQQVTLRCSPKSGHDTVSWYQQALGQGPQFIFQYYEEEERQRGNFPDRFSGHQFPNYSSELNVNALLLGDSALYLCASSLGAGRQETQYFGPGTRLLVL.

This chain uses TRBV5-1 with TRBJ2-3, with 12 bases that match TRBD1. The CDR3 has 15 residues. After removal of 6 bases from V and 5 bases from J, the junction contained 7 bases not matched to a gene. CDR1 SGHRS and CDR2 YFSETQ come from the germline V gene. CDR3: CASTPGTGGRDTQYF. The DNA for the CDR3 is TGCGCCAGCACCCCCGGGACAGGGGGCAGAGATACGCAGTATTTT.

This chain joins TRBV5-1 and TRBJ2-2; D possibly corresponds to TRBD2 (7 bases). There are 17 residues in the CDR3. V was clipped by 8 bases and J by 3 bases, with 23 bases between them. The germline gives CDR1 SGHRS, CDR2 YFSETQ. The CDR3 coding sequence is TGCGCCAGGATTCACCAAGGGGGGGCAGTCGACACCGGGGAGCTGTTTTTT. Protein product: CARIHQGGAVDTGELFF.

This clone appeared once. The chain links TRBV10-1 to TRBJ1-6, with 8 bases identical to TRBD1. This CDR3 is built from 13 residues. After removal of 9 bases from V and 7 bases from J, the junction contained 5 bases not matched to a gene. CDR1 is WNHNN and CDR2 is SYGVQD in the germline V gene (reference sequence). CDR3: CASGQGANSPLHF. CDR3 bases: TGCGCCAGTGGACAGGGCGCAAATTCACCCCTCCACTTT.

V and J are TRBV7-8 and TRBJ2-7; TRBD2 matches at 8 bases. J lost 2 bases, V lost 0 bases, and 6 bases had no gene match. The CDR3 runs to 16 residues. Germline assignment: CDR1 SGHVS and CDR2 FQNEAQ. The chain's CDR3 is CASSLAGGGNPYEQYF. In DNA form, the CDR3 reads TGTGCCAGCAGCTTAGCTGGCGGGGGGAATCCCTACGAGCAGTACTTC.

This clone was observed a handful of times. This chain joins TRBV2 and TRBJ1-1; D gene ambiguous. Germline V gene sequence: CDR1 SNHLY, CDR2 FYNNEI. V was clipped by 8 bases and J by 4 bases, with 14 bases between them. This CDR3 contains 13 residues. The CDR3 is CASVTEVLTEAFF. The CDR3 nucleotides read TGTGCCAGCGTCACAGAAGTTCTCACTGAAGCTTTCTTT.

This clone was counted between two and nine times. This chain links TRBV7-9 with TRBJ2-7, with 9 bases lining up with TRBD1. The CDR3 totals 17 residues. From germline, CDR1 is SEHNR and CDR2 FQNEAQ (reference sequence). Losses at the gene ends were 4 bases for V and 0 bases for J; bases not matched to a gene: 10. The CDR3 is CASSSGQGRSSSYEQYF. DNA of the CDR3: TGTGCCAGCAGCTCAGGACAGGGGCGATCAAGCTCCTACGAGCAGTACTTC.

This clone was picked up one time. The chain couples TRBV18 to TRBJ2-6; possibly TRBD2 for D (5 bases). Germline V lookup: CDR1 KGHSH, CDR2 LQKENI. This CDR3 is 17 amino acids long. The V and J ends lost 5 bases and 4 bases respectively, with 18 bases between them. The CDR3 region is CASSSSPEGRGANVLTF. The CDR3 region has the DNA TGTGCCAGCTCATCGAGCCCAGAAGGGAGAGGGGCCAACGTCCTGACTTTC.

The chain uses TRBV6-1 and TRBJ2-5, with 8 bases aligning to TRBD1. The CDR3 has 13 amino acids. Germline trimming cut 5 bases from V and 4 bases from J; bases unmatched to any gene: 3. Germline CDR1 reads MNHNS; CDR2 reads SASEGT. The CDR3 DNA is TGTGCCAGCAGTAGAGACAGGGGAGAGACCCAGTACTTC. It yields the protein CASSRDRGETQYF.

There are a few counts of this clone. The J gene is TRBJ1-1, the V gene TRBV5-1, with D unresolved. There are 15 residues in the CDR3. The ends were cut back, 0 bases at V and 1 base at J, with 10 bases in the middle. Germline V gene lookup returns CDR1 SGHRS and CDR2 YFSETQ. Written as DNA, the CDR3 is TGCGCCAGCAGCTTGGTGCCCCCAGAGAACACTGAAGCTTTCTTT. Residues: CASSLVPPENTEAFF. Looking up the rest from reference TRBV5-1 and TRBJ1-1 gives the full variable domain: KAGVTQTPRYLIKTRGQQVTLSCSPISGHRSVSWYQQTPGQGLQFLFEYFSETQRNKGNFPGRFSGRQFSNSRSEMNVSTLELGDSALYLCASSLVPPENTEAFFGQGTRLTVV.